Listed below are T cell receptor beta chains from one sample, sequenced in a study of shared clonotypes between healthy human individuals. TCRdb's copy holds only in-frame clones and misses some; the assay was immunoSEQ multiplex PCR. The data contain 2 million to 2.5 million clones, around 95% of them singletons. What was sequenced was naive CD4+ T cells sorted from blood. These receptors were collected from a man between 18 and 35 years old in good health. The CDR3 runs from the conserved cysteine through the conserved F or W. Each record gives: CDR3 protein, CDR3 DNA, D gene, clone size, J gene, V gene. A D gene is named only where the DNA matches it firmly. A clone size is listed for some rows: how often the clone was seen (once, few, many), or a class if it is expanded.

CASSLVGDSYNEQFF	TGTGCCAGCAGCTTGGTGGGGGACTCCTACAATGAGCAGTTCTTC	.	.	TRBJ2-1	TRBV5-5
CASSRGTSGQETQYF	TGCGCCAGCAGCCGAGGGACTAGCGGACAAGAGACCCAGTACTTC	TRBD2	.	TRBJ2-5	TRBV4-3
CASSPSSSGGADTQYF	TGCGCCAGCAGCCCAAGCTCGAGCGGGGGAGCCGATACGCAGTATTTT	TRBD2	.	TRBJ2-3	TRBV5-1
CASSLANTGTGKAFF	TGTGCCAGCAGCTTGGCCAATACAGGGACCGGTAAAGCTTTCTTT	.	.	TRBJ1-1	TRBV5-4
CASSRSSGRRGETQYF	TGCGCCAGCAGTCGATCAAGCGGGAGGCGGGGAGAGACCCAGTACTTC	TRBD2	once	TRBJ2-5	TRBV23-1
CASSNGTGRYEQYF	TGTGCCAGCAGCAACGGGACAGGGAGGTACGAGCAGTACTTC	.	.	TRBJ2-7	TRBV21-1
CAWARTGTEPQHF	TGTGCCTGGGCGAGAACAGGGACTGAGCCCCAGCATTTT	.	.	TRBJ1-5	TRBV30
CASGTGSNQPQHF	TGTGCCAGCGGTACGGGTAGCAATCAGCCCCAGCATTTT	.	.	TRBJ1-5	TRBV9
CASSFPPGTGGSGYTF	TGTGCCAGCAGTTTCCCTCCCGGGACAGGGGGCAGTGGCTACACCTTC	TRBD1	once	TRBJ1-2	TRBV28
CASSHSSSGHYEQYF	TGTGCCAGCAGCCACTCCAGTAGCGGCCACTACGAGCAGTACTTC	.	.	TRBJ2-7	TRBV28
CASSPPITSREQYF	TGTGCCAGCTCACCACCGATAACTAGCCGCGAGCAGTACTTC	.	.	TRBJ2-7	TRBV18
CASSQAGLGNEQFF	TGCGCCAGCAGCCAAGCCGGACTAGGTAATGAGCAGTTCTTC	TRBD2	.	TRBJ2-1	TRBV4-3
CASSWAFPNTGELFF	TGTGCCAGCAGTTGGGCGTTCCCAAACACCGGGGAGCTGTTTTTT	.	.	TRBJ2-2	TRBV27
CASKRGGSSYEQYF	TGTGCCAGCAAGAGGGGTGGAAGCTCCTACGAGCAGTACTTC	.	.	TRBJ2-7	TRBV6-6
CASSPPGREEKLFF	TGTGCCAGCTCACCACCAGGACGGGAGGAAAAACTGTTTTTT	.	.	TRBJ1-4	TRBV18
CSVVQVGNTEAFF	TGCAGCGTTGTGCAGGTGGGGAACACTGAAGCTTTCTTT	.	.	TRBJ1-1	TRBV29-1
CASTRAGGDTEAFF	TGTGCCAGTACAAGGGCCGGAGGGGACACTGAAGCTTTCTTT	.	once	TRBJ1-1	TRBV6-1
CASTGGTYNSPLHF	TGTGCCAGCACCGGAGGGACCTATAATTCACCCCTCCACTTT	.	once	TRBJ1-6	TRBV6-5
CASSLQGGVWSYEQYF	TGCGCCAGCAGCTTGCAGGGAGGCGTTTGGTCTTACGAGCAGTACTTC	.	once	TRBJ2-7	TRBV5-1
CASSPGVNEKLFF	TGTGCCAGCTCACCGGGGGTTAATGAAAAACTGTTTTTT	.	.	TRBJ1-4	TRBV18
CASSTDHAGWGGYTF	TGTGCCAGCAGCACAGACCACGCAGGGTGGGGTGGCTACACCTTC	.	.	TRBJ1-2	TRBV7-8
CASSSSGSGVGDTQYF	TGCGCCAGCAGCTCCTCCGGCAGCGGGGTGGGAGATACGCAGTATTTT	TRBD2	.	TRBJ2-3	TRBV5-1
CASSDSWNTGELFF	TGTGCCAGCAGTGACTCCTGGAACACCGGGGAGCTGTTTTTT	.	.	TRBJ2-2	TRBV6-4
CASSNSGNSYEQYF	TGTGCCAGCAGCAATAGCGGGAACTCCTACGAGCAGTACTTC	TRBD2	.	TRBJ2-7	TRBV7-2
CASSPIGSKYNQPQHF	TGTGCCAGCAGTCCGATCGGGTCAAAGTACAATCAGCCCCAGCATTTT	.	.	TRBJ1-5	TRBV27
CASSSDFRGYTF	TGCGCCAGCAGCTCCGATTTTCGCGGCTACACCTTC	.	.	TRBJ1-2	TRBV5-1
CASSQAPGHRVYGYTF	TGCGCCAGCAGCCAAGCTCCGGGACACCGTGTCTATGGCTACACCTTC	.	.	TRBJ1-2	TRBV4-3
CAITGGVSYGYTF	TGTGCCATCACCGGGGGGGTGAGCTATGGCTACACCTTC	.	.	TRBJ1-2	TRBV10-3